Below are 32 T cell receptor beta chains sequenced from a single sample in a study of metastatic and nonmetastatic thyroid tumors. TCRdb called clones again from the PCR reads with MiXCR. Of about 6,900 clones detected, 35% to 40% appear once; the ten largest clones hold roughly 40%. Nobody among the patients had been given any treatment before thyroid surgery. The sequenced material came from tumor tissue. The receptors come from a female donor with papillary thyroid cancer or a benign thyroid nodule (not recorded which). Some clones in this sample may be carry-over from other donors' samples.

J is TRBJ1-1 and V is TRBV5-1; 7 bases align to TRBD1. Germline V CDR1 and CDR2: SGHRS, YFSETQ. This CDR3 contains 15 residues. The trim removed 4 bases at V and 3 bases at J, leaving 9 bases unmatched. The DNA of the CDR3 is TGCGCCAGCAGCGGATCGCAACAGGGGCACACTGAAGCTTTCTTT. Its protein is CASSGSQQGHTEAFF.

This clone was seen more than once but under ten times. The chain has TRBV20-1 and TRBJ1-4, with D possibly being TRBD1 (6 bases). V lost 1 base and J lost 4, with 10 bases in between. CDR1 DFQATT and CDR2 SNEGSKA come from the germline V gene (reference sequence). This CDR3 has 14 amino acids. CDR3 bases: TGCAGTGCTAGAGGGGGGGGCTATAATGAAAAACTGTTTTTT. Its protein product is CSARGGGYNEKLFF.

This sequence joins TRBV4-1 and TRBJ2-1; 13 bases agree with TRBD2. There are 17 residues in the CDR3. Germline V lookup: CDR1 MGHRA, CDR2 YSYEKL. V was pared by 3 bases and J by 8 bases, with 10 bases of the junction left unmatched. CDR3 nucleotide sequence: TGCGCCAGCAGCCAGGTAAAGGGACTAGCGGGAATATATGAGCAGTTCTTC. It codes for CASSQVKGLAGIYEQFF.

V gene TRBV7-8 combines with J gene TRBJ1-1; a weak D match, TRBD1 (6 bases). V was pared by 5 bases and J by 0 bases, with 13 bases between. The CDR3 contains 15 residues. The V gene's germline CDR1 is SGHVS and CDR2 FQNEAQ. CDR3 sequence: CASSGDRFLNTEAFF. In DNA, the CDR3 is TGTGCCAGCAGCGGTGACAGGTTCCTGAACACTGAAGCTTTCTTT.

Many counts were recorded for this clone. This may stem from a read error, because a much larger clone lies one nucleotide away. CDR3 bases: TGTGCCAGCAGTAGTACTCCGGGACTAGCGGGGGGGACTGAGCAGTTCTTC. It is translated as CASSSTPGLAGGTEQFF. V gene TRBV27 combines with J gene TRBJ2-1, with 16 bases lining up with TRBD2. CDR3 length: 17 amino acids. V trimming: 5 bases; J trimming: 9 bases; junction bases outside the gene matches: 10. Germline V gene lookup returns CDR1 MNHEY and CDR2 SMNVEV (reference sequence).

This clone was seen repeatedly, ten times or more. One end of the junction fails to match germline, which may point to a read error. J is TRBJ2-5 and V is TRBV20-1, with TRBD2 matching 15 bases. The CDR3 extends over 17 amino acids. From germline, CDR1 is DFQATT and CDR2 SNEGSKA (reference sequence). The CDR3 DNA sequence: TGCGGTGCTATTCTAGCGCCGGGACTAGCGGGAGGCGAGACCCAGTACTTC. Its protein is CGAILAPGLAGGETQYF.

Judged by abundance, this clone is medium-sized. Distinct nucleotide sequences in the sample also encode this CDR3. The J gene is TRBJ2-3, the V gene TRBV27, with D uncertain. CDR3 length: 12 residues. Trimming removed 5 bases at V and 3 bases at J, with 6 bases between. The germline V gene has CDR1 MNHEY and CDR2 SMNVEV (reference sequence). The CDR3 sequence is CASSPGTDTQYF. The CDR3 DNA sequence: TGTGCCAGCAGTCCCGGGACAGATACGCAGTATTTT.

CDR3 loop: CAWSVQDRASTDTQYF. DNA of the CDR3: TGTGCCTGGAGCGTACAGGACAGGGCATCAACAGATACGCAGTATTTT. The rearrangement uses TRBV30 and TRBJ2-3; TRBD1 matches at 8 bases. The germline CDR1 and CDR2 sequences are GTSNPN and SVGIG (reference sequence). This CDR3 has 16 residues. With 3 bases clipped from V and 3 bases from J, the junction kept 11 bases outside the gene matches.

This clone was seen a handful of times. V gene TRBV28 combines with J gene TRBJ1-2, with 11 bases lining up with TRBD1. From germline, CDR1 is MDHEN and CDR2 SYDVKM. V lost 3 bases to trimming and J lost 6 bases; unmatched junction nucleotides: 6. The CDR3 consists of 15 residues. DNA of the CDR3: TGTGCCAGCAGTTTTAGTCCGGGACAGGGGGATGGCTACACCTTC. Translation gives CASSFSPGQGDGYTF.

The chain has TRBV7-8 and TRBJ1-2; D unclear. The CDR3 runs to 15 residues. Germline V gene data show CDR1 as SGHVS and CDR2 as FQNEAQ. Trimming left V 2 bases short and J 4 bases short, with 14 bases between. The DNA of the CDR3 is TGTGCCAGCAGCTTATCCAGGCTTTCAGGCTATGGCTACACCTTC. Translation gives CASSLSRLSGYGYTF.

The chain recombines TRBV30 with TRBJ2-7; 9 positions agree with TRBD2. Germline assignment: CDR1 GTSNPN and CDR2 SVGIG (reference sequence). Losses at the gene ends were 0 bases for V and 3 bases for J; bases not matched to a gene: 0. The CDR3 extends over 13 amino acids. DNA of the CDR3: TGTGCCTGGAGTGTAGCGGGGGGCTACGAGCAGTACTTC. Its protein product is CAWSVAGGYEQYF.

This clone was counted a few times. This sequence joins TRBV20-1 and TRBJ2-3, with TRBD1 identical over 7 bases. This CDR3 has 15 amino acids. CDR1 is DFQATT and CDR2 is SNEGSKA in the germline V gene (reference sequence). V lost 6 bases and J lost 1; bases outside the gene matches: 10. CDR3: CSAIRRGGGTDTQYF. The CDR3 DNA sequence: TGCAGTGCCATTAGGCGAGGGGGCGGCACAGATACGCAGTATTTT.

Regarding this clone: At one end the junction does not follow the germline gene, possibly because of a read error. V usage is TRBV12-3 or TRBV12-4 and J usage is TRBJ1-5; the D gene is possibly TRBD1 (6 bases). The CDR3 has 14 amino acids. The CDR3 loop reads CTSTWTAGNQPQHF. The DNA for the CDR3 is TGTACCAGCACTTGGACAGCGGGCAATCAGCCCCAGCATTTT.

This clone is large (0.1 to 1%) in the sample. The CDR3 sequence is CASHSPTTKETQYF. The CDR3 region has the DNA TGTGCCAGCCACTCACCAACTACAAAAGAGACCCAGTACTTC. The V gene is TRBV18, the J gene TRBJ2-5; D gene ambiguous. The V and J ends lost 8 bases and 3 bases respectively, with 16 bases between them. The CDR3 runs 14 residues. Germline V gives CDR1 KGHSH, CDR2 LQKENI. The full variable domain, its missing parts supplied by reference TRBV18 and TRBJ2-5, is NAGVMQNPRHLVRRRGQEARLRCSPMKGHSHVYWYRQLPEEGLKFMVYLQKENIIDESGMPKERFSAEFPKEGPSILRIQQVVRGDSAAYFCASHSPTTKETQYFGPGTRLLVL.

This clone was detected only a few times. V and J are TRBV15 and TRBJ2-7; D not resolved. Between the trimmed V and J ends, which lost 0 bases and 4 bases, there was a span of 4 bases. Germline loops: CDR1 LNHNV, CDR2 YYDKDF (reference sequence). The CDR3 spans 12 residues. Here the CDR3 reads CATSREGYEQYF. The CDR3 DNA sequence: TGTGCCACCAGCAGAGAAGGATACGAGCAGTACTTC.

The chain is built from TRBV7-2 and TRBJ1-5, with 7 bases fitting TRBD1. Per the germline V gene, CDR1 is SGHTA and CDR2 is FQGNSA. V lost 5 bases to trimming and J lost 13 bases; unmatched junction nucleotides: 11. This CDR3 contains 13 residues. The CDR3 loop is CASSQIRDSPQHF. CDR3 bases: TGTGCCAGCAGCCAAATCCGGGACAGTCCACAGCATTTT.

Of note for this clone: This CDR3 is also generated by other DNA sequences in the sample. The chain carries TRBV10-3 and TRBJ2-7; 13 bases agree with TRBD2. CDR3 length: 15 amino acids. Looked up from germline, CDR1 is ENHRY and CDR2 is SYGVKD. V trimming: 3 bases; J trimming: 2 bases; junction bases outside the gene matches: 1. As DNA, the CDR3 is TGTGCCATCAGTGAAGGGACTAGCGGGACCTACGAGCAGTACTTC. Translation gives CAISEGTSGTYEQYF.

This clone was recorded only once. V is TRBV18 and J is TRBJ2-2; D is unresolved. The CDR3 totals 12 residues. The V end lost 4 bases, the J end lost 5 bases, and 5 bases lay between the germline ends. The germline CDR1 and CDR2 sequences are KGHSH and LQKENI. This CDR3 is CASSRSTGELFF. The CDR3, as DNA: TGTGCCAGCTCACGGTCTACCGGGGAGCTGTTTTTT.

The V gene is TRBV6-1, the J gene TRBJ2-3; TRBD2 is a possible D gene (6 bases). Germline loops: CDR1 MNHNS, CDR2 SASEGT. This CDR3 has 13 residues. The ends were cut back, 8 bases at V and 5 bases at J, with 14 bases in the middle. CDR3 amino acids: CASHWAGGDTQYF. CDR3 nucleotides: TGTGCCAGCCATTGGGCCGGGGGAGATACGCAGTATTTT.

This clone is classed as medium-sized. Other DNA sequences in the sample encode the same CDR3. The genes are TRBV6-1 and TRBJ2-2, with D unresolved. Deletions cut 8 bases from V and 4 bases from J, with 14 bases between. Germline CDR1 and CDR2: MNHNS and SASEGT. The CDR3 is 14 amino acids. The CDR3 nucleotides are TGTGCCAGCCCAAGGGCGAGCCCCACCGGGGAGCTGTTTTTT. This codes for CASPRASPTGELFF.

This chain connects TRBV20-1 to TRBJ2-7; 7 positions agree with TRBD2. CDR1 is DFQATT, CDR2 SNEGSKA, per germline (reference sequence). Trimming took 2 bases from V and 0 from J; bases not matched to a gene: 16. CDR3 length: 18 residues. CDR3 sequence reads: CSARLGGDPRITSYEQYF. The CDR3, as DNA: TGCAGTGCTAGATTGGGGGGGGACCCCCGGATTACCTCCTACGAGCAGTACTTC.

On this clone itself: No conserved phenylalanine or tryptophan ends this CDR3, so it is likely a read error. V and J are TRBV2 and TRBJ2-7; tentative D call: TRBD2 (5 bases). This CDR3 is 13 amino acids long. Per the germline V gene, CDR1 is SNHLY and CDR2 is FYNNEI. V was clipped by 8 bases and J by 7 bases, with 18 bases between them. The CDR3, as DNA: TGTGCCAGCCTGATTGAGGGTTTAGGGGAGCAGTACCTC. It specifies CASLIEGLGEQYL.

This clone was seen at least ten times. The chain is built from TRBV5-6 and TRBJ2-3, with D uncertain. The CDR3 length is 14 residues. Trimming shortened V by 2 bases and J by 2 bases, and 9 bases separated the two germline ends. CDR1 SGHDT and CDR2 YYEEEE come from the germline V gene. Written as DNA, the CDR3 is TGTGCCAGCAGCTTTATGCGGTACACAGATACGCAGTATTTT. Translation gives CASSFMRYTDTQYF.

This rearrangement joins TRBV5-5 to TRBJ2-1; D could derive from TRBD1 or TRBD2 (6 bases each). The CDR3 is made up of 13 amino acids. The V end lost 5 bases, the J end lost 8 bases, and 14 bases lay between the germline ends. Germline lookup yields CDR1 SGHKS and CDR2 YYEKEE (reference sequence). DNA of the CDR3: TGTGCCAGCAGTTCCCTGAGGGGGGATGAGCAGTTCTTC. This codes for CASSSLRGDEQFF.

The chain uses TRBV6-1 and TRBJ2-7, with TRBD2 matching over 8 bases. This CDR3 is 13 amino acids long. From germline, CDR1 is MNHNS and CDR2 SASEGT. Trimming took 5 bases from V and 7 from J; bases not matched to a gene: 7. CDR3 nucleotide sequence: TGTGCCAGCAGTCCCGGGACTAGGGGTGAGCAGTACTTC. Translated: CASSPGTRGEQYF.

CDR3 protein: CASSAGQGAREQYF. CDR3 nucleotides: TGTGCCAGCAGCGCCGGACAGGGGGCGCGAGAGCAGTACTTC. J is TRBJ2-7 and V is TRBV11-2; 11 bases align to TRBD1. The CDR3 has 14 residues. V shed 5 bases, J shed 7 bases, and the junction held 7 bases outside the gene matches. Germline loops: CDR1 SGHAT, CDR2 FQNNGV.

CDR3 nucleotide sequence: TGTGCCAGCTCACCTTTGGGGGCAGGGGACAATTCACCCCTCCACTTT. Amino acids: CASSPLGAGDNSPLHF. The genes are TRBV18 and TRBJ1-6; D may be TRBD1 (6 bases). CDR1 and CDR2 from the germline V gene are KGHSH and LQKENI. V was pared by 3 bases and J by 7 bases, with 16 bases between. The CDR3 totals 16 residues.

This clone was observed a handful of times. The chain has TRBV30 and TRBJ2-2; D tentatively reads TRBD1 or TRBD2 (5 bases each). V dropped 5 bases and J dropped 7 bases, with 14 bases sitting between them. CDR1 is GTSNPN and CDR2 is SVGIG in the germline V gene (reference sequence). The CDR3 has 13 amino acids. The CDR3 reads CAWGTFNGGELFF. The DNA of the CDR3 is TGTGCCTGGGGGACGTTCAACGGCGGGGAGCTGTTTTTT.

Within the sample, this clone is large (0.1 to 1%). The rearrangement joins TRBV6-5 to TRBJ2-5; D uncertain. CDR1 and CDR2 from the germline V gene are MNHEY and SVGAGI. The CDR3 length is 13 residues. Trimming took off 0 bases at V and 9 bases at J, with 11 bases between the two ends. The CDR3 DNA follows: TGTGCCAGCAGTTACTCGATCCAGCAGGCCCAGTACTTC. This gives the protein CASSYSIQQAQYF.

In its sample, this clone was seen a few times. The V and J genes are TRBV12-5 and TRBJ2-3; no firm D call. Per germline, CDR1 LGHNT and CDR2 FRNRAP. The CDR3 spans 13 residues. The V end lost 4 bases, the J end lost 2 bases, and 7 bases lay between the germline ends. CDR3 bases: TGTGCTAGTGGTTCTCCGGACACAGATACGCAGTATTTT. This codes for CASGSPDTDTQYF.

Notes on this clone: The junction departs from the called germline gene at one end, perhaps through a read error. The V call is TRBV24-1, the J call TRBJ2-7; D unclear. CDR1 is KGHDR, CDR2 SFDVKD, per germline. This CDR3 has 12 residues. As DNA, the CDR3 is TGTGTCACCAGTGATTTTGGCCGCGAGCAGTACTTC. Translation gives CVTSDFGREQYF.

The V and J genes are TRBV27 and TRBJ2-7; 11 positions match TRBD1. CDR1 is MNHEY, CDR2 SMNVEV, per germline (reference sequence). J lost 6 bases, V lost 6 bases, and 7 bases had no gene match. The CDR3 spans 14 residues. CDR3 in amino acids: CASSLLGQGAEQYF. CDR3 DNA sequence: TGTGCCAGCAGCCTCCTTGGACAGGGGGCCGAGCAGTACTTC.